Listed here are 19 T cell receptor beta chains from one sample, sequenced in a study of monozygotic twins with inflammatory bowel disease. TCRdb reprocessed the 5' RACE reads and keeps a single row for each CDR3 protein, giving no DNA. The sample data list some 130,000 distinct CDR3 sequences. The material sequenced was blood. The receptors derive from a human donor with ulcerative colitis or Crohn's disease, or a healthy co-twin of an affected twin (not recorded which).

The chain's CDR3 is CSARTWYQETQYF. The V and J genes are TRBV20-1 and TRBJ2-5. CDR1 is DFQATT, CDR2 SNEGSKA, per germline (reference sequence). The CDR3 contains 13 residues.

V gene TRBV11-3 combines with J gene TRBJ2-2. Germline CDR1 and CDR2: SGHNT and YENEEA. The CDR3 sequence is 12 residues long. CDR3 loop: CASSLGSRELFF.

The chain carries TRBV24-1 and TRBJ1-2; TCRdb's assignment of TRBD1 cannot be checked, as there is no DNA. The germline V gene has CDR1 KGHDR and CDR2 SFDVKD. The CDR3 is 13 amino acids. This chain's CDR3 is CATSGGTGDGYTF.

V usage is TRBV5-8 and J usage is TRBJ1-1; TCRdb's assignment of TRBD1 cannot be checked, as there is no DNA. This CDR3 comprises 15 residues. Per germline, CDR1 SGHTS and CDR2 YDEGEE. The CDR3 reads CASSLEGSRYTEAFF.

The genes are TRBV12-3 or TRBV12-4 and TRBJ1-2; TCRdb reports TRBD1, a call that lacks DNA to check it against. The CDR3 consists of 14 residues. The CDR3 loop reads CASSQPGQVYGYTF.

The CDR3 protein is CASSLSSGAYEQYF. This chain uses TRBV18 with TRBJ2-7; the D call from TCRdb, TRBD2, cannot be confirmed without DNA. From germline, CDR1 is KGHSH and CDR2 LQKENI. The CDR3 runs 14 residues.

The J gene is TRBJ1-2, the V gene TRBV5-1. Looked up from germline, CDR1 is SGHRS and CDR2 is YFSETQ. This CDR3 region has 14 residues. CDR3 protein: CASSTVRMGGGYTF.

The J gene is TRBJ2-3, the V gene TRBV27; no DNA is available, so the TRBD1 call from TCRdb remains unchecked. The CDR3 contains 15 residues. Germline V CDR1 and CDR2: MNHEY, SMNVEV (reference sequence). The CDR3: CASGIRPARADTQYF.

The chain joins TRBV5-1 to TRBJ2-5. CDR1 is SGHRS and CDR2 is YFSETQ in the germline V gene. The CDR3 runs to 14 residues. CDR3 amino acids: CASSLTGNQETQYF.

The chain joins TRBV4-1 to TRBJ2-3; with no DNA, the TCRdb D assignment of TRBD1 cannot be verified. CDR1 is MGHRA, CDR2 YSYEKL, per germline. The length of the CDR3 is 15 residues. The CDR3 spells CASSPHGTGPDTQYF.

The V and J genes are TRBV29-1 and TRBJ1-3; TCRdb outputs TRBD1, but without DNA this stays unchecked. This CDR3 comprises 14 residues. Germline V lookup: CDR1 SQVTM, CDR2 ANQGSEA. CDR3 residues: CSVGGPSSGNTIYF. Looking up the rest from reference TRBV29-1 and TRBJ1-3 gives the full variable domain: SAVISQKPSRDICQRGTSLTIQCQVDSQVTMMFWYRQQPGQSLTLIATANQGSEATYESGFVIDKFPISRPNLTFSTLTVSNMSPEDSSIYLCSVGGPSSGNTIYFGEGSWLTVV.

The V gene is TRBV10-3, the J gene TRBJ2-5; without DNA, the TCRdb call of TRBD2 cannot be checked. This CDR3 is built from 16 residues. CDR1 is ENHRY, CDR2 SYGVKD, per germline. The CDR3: CAISEVPGTQQETQYF.

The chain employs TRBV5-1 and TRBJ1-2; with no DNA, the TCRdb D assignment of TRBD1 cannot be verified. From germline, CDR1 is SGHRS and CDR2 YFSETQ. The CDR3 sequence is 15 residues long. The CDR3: CASSLTGGASGGYTF.

CDR3 loop: CASSPDRASTEAFF. The rearrangement uses TRBV5-1 and TRBJ1-1; TCRdb reports TRBD1, a call that lacks DNA to check it against. This CDR3 has 14 residues. Germline CDR1 and CDR2: SGHRS and YFSETQ.

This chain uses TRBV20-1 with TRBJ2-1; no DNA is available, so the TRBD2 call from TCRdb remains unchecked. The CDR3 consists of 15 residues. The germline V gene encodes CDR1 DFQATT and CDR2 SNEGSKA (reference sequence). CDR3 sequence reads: CSRTSGSGWRNEQFF.

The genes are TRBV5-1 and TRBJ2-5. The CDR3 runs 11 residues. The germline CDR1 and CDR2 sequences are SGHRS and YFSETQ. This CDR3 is CASRAVETQYF.

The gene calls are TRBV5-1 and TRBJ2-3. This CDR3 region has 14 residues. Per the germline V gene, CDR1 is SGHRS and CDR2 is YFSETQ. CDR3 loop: CASNGALGTDTQYF.

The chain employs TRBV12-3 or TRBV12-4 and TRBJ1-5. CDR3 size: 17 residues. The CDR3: CASSSAVSRWSNQPQHF.

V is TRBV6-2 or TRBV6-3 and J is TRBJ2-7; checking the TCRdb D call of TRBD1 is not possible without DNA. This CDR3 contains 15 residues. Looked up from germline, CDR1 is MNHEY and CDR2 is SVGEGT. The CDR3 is CASSYGGTYSYEQYF.